These 19 T cell receptor beta chains share one sample of origin, sequenced in a study of memory CD4+ T cells and cytomegalovirus serostatus. The sort gate was single viable CD3+CD4+CD8-CD45RO+ cells for memory CD4+ T cells. Sequenced by immunoSEQ multiplex PCR; TCRdb stores in-frame clones only, minus some. The sample holds about 27,000 clones, under 85% seen once. The sequencing sample was made of memory CD4+ T cells from blood. The receptors here all came from an adult in good health and CMV-seronegative.

The chain combines TRBV11-2 with TRBJ2-5; D is perhaps TRBD1 or TRBD2 (6 bases each). Germline CDR1 is SGHAT and CDR2 is FQNNGV. This CDR3 comprises 15 residues. V lost 2 bases to trimming and J lost 5 bases, with 15 bases between them. The CDR3 region is CASSLLRGPRETQYF. CDR3 coding DNA: TGTGCCAGCAGCTTACTTCGGGGGCCCCGGGAGACCCAGTACTTC.

Here the CDR3 reads CASNAEHRARNTEAFF. The DNA for the CDR3 is TGTGCCAGTAACGCAGAACACCGGGCGAGGAACACTGAAGCTTTCTTT. This chain joins TRBV19 and TRBJ1-1; no definite D call. Germline V lookup: CDR1 LNHDA, CDR2 SQIVND (reference sequence). This CDR3 has 16 residues. Trimming took off 7 bases at V and 1 base at J, with 19 bases between the two ends.

This clone was seen only once. The chain joins TRBV5-4 to TRBJ2-5, with TRBD1 as a possible D gene (6 bases). The CDR3 runs 14 residues. Between the trimmed V and J ends, which lost 7 bases and 0 bases, there was a span of 13 bases. Germline V gene data show CDR1 as SGHNT and CDR2 as YYREEE (reference sequence). This CDR3 reads CASRRDINQETQYF. CDR3 nucleotide sequence: TGTGCCAGCCGTCGGGACATCAACCAAGAGACCCAGTACTTC.

The gene calls are TRBV18 and TRBJ2-5; no clear D gene. The germline V and J ends were trimmed by 4 bases and 4 bases, with 16 bases remaining between them. The CDR3 sequence is 15 residues long. CDR1 is KGHSH and CDR2 is LQKENI in the germline V gene. The CDR3 nucleotides are TGTGCCAGCTCACTCGGAGATACAGCCTCAGAGACCCAGTACTTC. Its protein product is CASSLGDTASETQYF.

The rearrangement uses TRBV7-2 and TRBJ1-4, with D possibly TRBD1 on 5 matching bases. Between the trimmed V and J ends, which lost 5 bases and 5 bases, there was a span of 18 bases. CDR3 size: 16 residues. Germline V gives CDR1 SGHTA, CDR2 FQGNSA. This chain's CDR3 is CASSGDFSGGNEKLFF. The CDR3 DNA sequence: TGTGCCAGCAGCGGGGACTTCAGCGGTGGGAATGAAAAACTGTTTTTT. Full variable domain (rest looked up from reference TRBV7-2 and TRBJ1-4): GAGVSQSPSNKVTEKGKDVELRCDPISGHTALYWYRQSLGQGLEFLIYFQGNSAPDKSGLPSDRFSAERTGGSVSTLTIQRTQQEDSAVYLCASSGDFSGGNEKLFFGSGTQLSVL.

This clone was counted between two and nine times. This chain uses TRBV4-2 with TRBJ2-7; D gene uncertain. Germline CDR1 and CDR2: LGHNA and YNFKEQ. The CDR3 runs 14 residues. Trimming removed 0 bases from V and 1 base from J, with 7 bases in between. The CDR3 bases are TGTGCCAGCAGCCAAGACAGGTTGTCCTACGAGCAGTACTTC. It codes for CASSQDRLSYEQYF.

The genes are TRBV7-9 and TRBJ2-1; 13 nucleotides align to TRBD2. V was pared by 5 bases and J by 7 bases, with 5 bases of the junction left unmatched. CDR1 and CDR2 (germline): SEHNR, FQNEAQ (reference sequence). This CDR3 contains 15 residues. CDR3 bases: TGTGCCAGCAGCCGGGGACTAGCGGGGTTAAATGAGCAGTTCTTC. This gives the protein CASSRGLAGLNEQFF.

This sequence joins TRBV29-1 and TRBJ2-5; 7 nucleotides match TRBD2. V shed 4 bases and J 3 bases; nucleotides not matched to a gene: 8. CDR1 SQVTM and CDR2 ANQGSEA come from the germline V gene. CDR3 length equals 14 residues. The CDR3 protein is CSVVRRGGEETQYF. For the CDR3, the DNA is TGCAGCGTTGTTCGTCGGGGAGGGGAAGAGACCCAGTACTTC.

This clone turned up a few times. The rearrangement joins TRBV6-6 to TRBJ2-1; TRBD2 matches at 10 bases. In germline, CDR1 is MNHNY, CDR2 SVGAGI (reference sequence). This CDR3 has 16 residues. The V and J ends lost 2 bases and 9 bases, in that order; junction bases with no gene match: 10. The CDR3 loop is CASSYGASGGLAEQFF. In DNA, the CDR3 is TGTGCCAGCAGTTACGGGGCTAGCGGGGGACTGGCTGAGCAGTTCTTC.

This clone showed up just once. V is TRBV12-5 and J is TRBJ2-2; D unresolved. Germline V lookup: CDR1 LGHNT, CDR2 FRNRAP. Trimming cost V 2 bases and J 6 bases, with 7 bases left between them. There are 13 residues in the CDR3. The CDR3 protein is CASGLQLSGELFF. CDR3 coding DNA: TGTGCTAGTGGTTTGCAGCTCTCCGGGGAGCTGTTTTTT.

This chain links TRBV29-1 with TRBJ1-1, with D maybe TRBD1 (6 bases). Germline V gene data show CDR1 as SQVTM and CDR2 as ANQGSEA. V was cut by 2 bases and J by 1 base, with 14 bases left in between. The CDR3 contains 15 residues. The DNA of the CDR3 is TGCAGCGTTGAATTGTACGGGGGCCGGAACACTGAAGCTTTCTTT. The encoded protein is CSVELYGGRNTEAFF. The whole variable domain, remainder taken from reference TRBV29-1 and TRBJ1-1, is SAVISQKPSRDICQRGTSLTIQCQVDSQVTMMFWYRQQPGQSLTLIATANQGSEATYESGFVIDKFPISRPNLTFSTLTVSNMSPEDSSIYLCSVELYGGRNTEAFFGQGTRLTVV.

The chain has TRBV5-1 and TRBJ1-1, with a weak D call TRBD1 (5 bases). V dropped 0 bases and J dropped 1 base, with 10 bases sitting between them. The germline gives CDR1 SGHRS, CDR2 YFSETQ. This CDR3 spans 15 amino acids. The CDR3 nucleotides read TGCGCCAGCAGCTTGGCCGGGGCTGCGAACACTGAAGCTTTCTTT. Its protein is CASSLAGAANTEAFF.

The chain's CDR3 is CATSRVGNTIYF. CDR3 in DNA: TGTGCCACCAGCAGAGTAGGAAACACCATATATTTT. The V gene is TRBV15, the J gene TRBJ1-3; D is unresolved. The CDR3 has 12 amino acids. V lost 1 base and J 4 bases, leaving 2 bases between the germline ends. CDR1 is LNHNV, CDR2 YYDKDF, per germline (reference sequence).

This chain connects TRBV2 to TRBJ2-2; D unclear. The CDR3 consists of 13 residues. V was trimmed by 6 bases and J by 5 bases, leaving 10 bases between them. Per the germline V gene, CDR1 is SNHLY and CDR2 is FYNNEI. The CDR3 coding sequence is TGTGCCAGCAGCACAGACGTTACCGGGGAGCTGTTTTTT. Protein sequence: CASSTDVTGELFF.

The chain joins TRBV9 to TRBJ2-1; maybe TRBD2 (7 bases). V was clipped by 0 bases and J by 7 bases, with 14 bases between them. The CDR3 extends over 15 amino acids. The germline V gene encodes CDR1 SGDLS and CDR2 YYNGEE. The CDR3 sequence is CASSVVGGPGNEQFF. The CDR3 DNA reads as TGTGCCAGCAGCGTAGTGGGGGGGCCAGGTAATGAGCAGTTCTTC.

This chain uses TRBV4-3 with TRBJ2-2; no clear D gene. V lost 1 base and J 4 bases, leaving 10 bases between the germline ends. CDR1 and CDR2 from the germline V gene are LGHNA and YSLEER. The CDR3 has 15 residues. The CDR3 is CASSQGVSITGELFF. As DNA, the CDR3 is TGCGCCAGCAGCCAAGGTGTTAGCATCACCGGGGAGCTGTTTTTT.

The V call is TRBV19, the J call TRBJ2-1; tentative D call: TRBD1 (7 bases). Per the germline V gene, CDR1 is LNHDA and CDR2 is SQIVND (reference sequence). The CDR3 runs to 14 residues. Trimming pared 7 bases from V and 7 bases from J, leaving 17 bases between. The CDR3 here is CASTALQGRNEQFF. The DNA for the CDR3 is TGTGCCAGTACGGCCTTACAGGGGAGGAATGAGCAGTTCTTC.

This chain links TRBV7-9 with TRBJ2-3, with TRBD1 identical over 7 bases. This CDR3 spans 14 amino acids. From germline, CDR1 is SEHNR and CDR2 FQNEAQ (reference sequence). The V segment lost 5 bases and the J segment 1 base; nucleotides outside the gene matches: 3. CDR3: CASSPDRGTDTQYF. CDR3 nucleotide sequence: TGTGCCAGCAGCCCCGACAGGGGCACAGATACGCAGTATTTT.

This chain connects TRBV5-1 to TRBJ2-1; TRBD2 aligns across 8 bases. CDR3 length: 15 residues. CDR1 is SGHRS and CDR2 is YFSETQ in the germline V gene. V gave up 4 bases and J gave up 7 bases; unmatched junction bases: 10. The CDR3 loop reads CASSTSGTRVNEQFF. In DNA, the CDR3 is TGCGCCAGCAGCACCTCCGGGACTAGGGTTAATGAGCAGTTCTTC.